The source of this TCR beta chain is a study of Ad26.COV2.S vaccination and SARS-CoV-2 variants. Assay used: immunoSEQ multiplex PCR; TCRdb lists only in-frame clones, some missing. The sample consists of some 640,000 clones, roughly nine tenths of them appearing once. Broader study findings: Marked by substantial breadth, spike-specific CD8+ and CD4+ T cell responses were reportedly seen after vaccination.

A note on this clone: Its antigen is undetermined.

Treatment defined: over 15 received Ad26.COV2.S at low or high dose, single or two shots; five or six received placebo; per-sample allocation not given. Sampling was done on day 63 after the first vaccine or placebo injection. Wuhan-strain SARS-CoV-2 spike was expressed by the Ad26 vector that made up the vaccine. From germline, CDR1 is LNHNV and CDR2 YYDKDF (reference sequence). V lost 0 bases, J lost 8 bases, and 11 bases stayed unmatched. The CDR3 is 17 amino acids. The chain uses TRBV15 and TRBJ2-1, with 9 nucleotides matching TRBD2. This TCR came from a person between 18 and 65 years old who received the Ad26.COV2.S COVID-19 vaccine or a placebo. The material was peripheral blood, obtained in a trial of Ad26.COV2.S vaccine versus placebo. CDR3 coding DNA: TGTGCCACCAGCAGAGATCGCGCGGGAGGGATAAGCGATGAGCAGTTCTTC. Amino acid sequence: CATSRDRAGGISDEQFF.